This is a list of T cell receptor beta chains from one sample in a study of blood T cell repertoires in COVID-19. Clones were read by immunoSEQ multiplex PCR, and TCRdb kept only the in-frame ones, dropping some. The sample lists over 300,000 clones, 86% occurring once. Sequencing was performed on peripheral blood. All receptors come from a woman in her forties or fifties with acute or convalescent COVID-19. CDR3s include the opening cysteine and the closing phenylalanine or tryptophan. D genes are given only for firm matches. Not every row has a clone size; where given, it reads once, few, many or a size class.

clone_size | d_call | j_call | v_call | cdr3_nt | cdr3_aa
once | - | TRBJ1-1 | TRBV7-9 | TGTGCCAGCAGCTTAGTGAGGTTCCTTAACACTGAAGCTTTCTTT | CASSLVRFLNTEAFF
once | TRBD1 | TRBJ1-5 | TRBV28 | TGTGCCAGCACCGACAGGGGGCTTGTCAGTAGCAATCAGCCCCAGCATTTT | CASTDRGLVSSNQPQHF
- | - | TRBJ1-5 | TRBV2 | TGTGCCAGCAGTGTAGAGCTCAATCAGCCCCAGCATTTT | CASSVELNQPQHF
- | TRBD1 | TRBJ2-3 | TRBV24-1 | TGTGCCACCAGTGATCCTCGACAGGGAACGCAGTATTTT | CATSDPRQGTQYF
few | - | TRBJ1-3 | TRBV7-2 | TGTGCCAGCAGCTTAAACGCAGTTGGAAACACCATATATTTT | CASSLNAVGNTIYF
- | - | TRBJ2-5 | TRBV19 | TGTGCCAGTAGCCCGAGGACTGGAGGGCGACAAGAGACCCAGTACTTC | CASSPRTGGRQETQYF
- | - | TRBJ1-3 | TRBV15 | TGTGCCACCAGCAGAGATCAGGGGACTGGAAACACCATATATTTT | CATSRDQGTGNTIYF
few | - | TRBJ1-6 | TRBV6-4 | TGTGCCAGCAGTGACTCCGTAAATTCACCCCTCCACTTT | CASSDSVNSPLHF
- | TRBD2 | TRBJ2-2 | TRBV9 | TGTGCCAGCAGCGTAGACGATAGCGGGAGTTCCGAGCGCGGGATCGGGGAGCTGTTTTTT | CASSVDDSGSSERGIGELFF
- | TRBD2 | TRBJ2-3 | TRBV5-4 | TGTGCCAGCAGCTTTTCCGCGGGAGGGAGGACAGATACGCAGTATTTT | CASSFSAGGRTDTQYF
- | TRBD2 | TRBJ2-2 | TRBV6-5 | TGTGCCAGCAGCCCGGGGGGAGGGCCCACCGGGGAGCTGTTTTTT | CASSPGGGPTGELFF
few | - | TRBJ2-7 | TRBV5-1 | TGCGCCAGCAGACTGGGGGGAGCCTACGAGCAGTACTTC | CASRLGGAYEQYF
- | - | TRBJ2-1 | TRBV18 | TGTGCCAGCTCACCCCTGAGCCCGCTGGAGGATGAGCAGTTCTTC | CASSPLSPLEDEQFF
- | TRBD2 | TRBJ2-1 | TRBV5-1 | TGCGCCAGCAGAATAGCGGGAGGGACTTACAATGAGCAGTTCTTC | CASRIAGGTYNEQFF
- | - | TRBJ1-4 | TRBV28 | TGTGCCAGCAGACCACAGGGCCTGGGTGAAAAACTGTTTTTT | CASRPQGLGEKLFF
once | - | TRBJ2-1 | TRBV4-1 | TGCGCCAGCAGCCTCCGCGATGAGCAGTTCTTC | CASSLRDEQFF
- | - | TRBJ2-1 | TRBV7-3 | TGTGCCAGCAGCCCCTATGGCGGTCGCTCCTACAATGAGCAGTTCTTC | CASSPYGGRSYNEQFF
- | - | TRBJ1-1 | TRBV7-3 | TGTGCCAGCAGCTTAGAAGAGGACACTGAAGCTTTCTTT | CASSLEEDTEAFF